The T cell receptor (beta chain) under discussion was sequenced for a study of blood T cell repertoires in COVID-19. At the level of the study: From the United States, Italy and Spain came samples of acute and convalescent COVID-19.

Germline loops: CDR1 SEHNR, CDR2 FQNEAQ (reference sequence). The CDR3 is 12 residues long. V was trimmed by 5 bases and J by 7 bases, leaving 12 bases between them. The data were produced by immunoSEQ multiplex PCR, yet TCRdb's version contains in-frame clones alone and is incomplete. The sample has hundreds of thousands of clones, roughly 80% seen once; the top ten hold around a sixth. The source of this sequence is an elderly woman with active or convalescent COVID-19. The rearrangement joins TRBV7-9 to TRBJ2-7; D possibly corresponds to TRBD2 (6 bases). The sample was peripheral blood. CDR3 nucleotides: TGTGCCAGCAGCCACGGGAGCGATGAGCAGTACTTC. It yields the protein CASSHGSDEQYF. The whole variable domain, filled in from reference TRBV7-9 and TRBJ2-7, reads DTGVSQNPRHKITKRGQNVTFRCDPISEHNRLYWYRQTLGQGPEFLTYFQNEAQLEKSRLLSDRFSAERPKGSFSTLEIQRTEQGDSAMYLCASSHGSDEQYFGPGTRLTVT.